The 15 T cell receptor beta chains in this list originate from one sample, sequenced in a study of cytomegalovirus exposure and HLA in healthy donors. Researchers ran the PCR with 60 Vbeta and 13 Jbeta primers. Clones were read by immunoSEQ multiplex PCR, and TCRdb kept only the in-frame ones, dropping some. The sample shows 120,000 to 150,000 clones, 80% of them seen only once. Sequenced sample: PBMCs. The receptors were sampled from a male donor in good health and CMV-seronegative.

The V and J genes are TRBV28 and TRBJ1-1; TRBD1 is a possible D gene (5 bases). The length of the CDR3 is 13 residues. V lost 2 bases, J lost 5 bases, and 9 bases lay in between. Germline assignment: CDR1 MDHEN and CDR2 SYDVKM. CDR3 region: CASSLGGETEAFF. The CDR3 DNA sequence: TGTGCCAGCAGTTTAGGGGGGGAGACTGAAGCTTTCTTT.

CDR3 nucleotide sequence: TGTGCCAGCAGTGAAAGGGACAGGGTTAGCAATCAGCCCCAGCATTTT. Its protein is CASSERDRVSNQPQHF. The chain recombines TRBV6-1 with TRBJ1-5, with 9 nucleotides matching TRBD1. Germline V gene sequence: CDR1 MNHNS, CDR2 SASEGT. CDR3 length: 16 residues. V shed 2 bases, J shed 0 bases, and the junction held 2 bases outside the gene matches.

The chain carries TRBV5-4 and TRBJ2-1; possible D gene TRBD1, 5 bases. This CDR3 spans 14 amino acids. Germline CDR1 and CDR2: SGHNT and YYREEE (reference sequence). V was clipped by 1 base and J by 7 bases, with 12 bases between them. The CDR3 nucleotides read TGTGCCAGCAGCTTGAGACAAGGGGCGAATGAGCAGTTCTTC. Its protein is CASSLRQGANEQFF.

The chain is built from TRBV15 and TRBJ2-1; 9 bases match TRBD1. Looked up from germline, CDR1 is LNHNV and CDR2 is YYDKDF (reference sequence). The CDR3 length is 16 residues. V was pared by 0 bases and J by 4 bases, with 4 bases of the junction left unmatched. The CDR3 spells CATSREGTGRYNEQFF. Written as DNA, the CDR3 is TGTGCCACCAGCAGAGAGGGGACAGGGCGGTACAATGAGCAGTTCTTC.

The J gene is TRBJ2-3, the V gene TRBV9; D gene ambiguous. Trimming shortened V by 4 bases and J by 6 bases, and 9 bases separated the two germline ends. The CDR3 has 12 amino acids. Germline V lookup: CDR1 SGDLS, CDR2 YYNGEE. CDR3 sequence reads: CASSLTYDTQYF. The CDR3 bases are TGTGCCAGCAGCCTAACTTACGATACGCAGTATTTT.

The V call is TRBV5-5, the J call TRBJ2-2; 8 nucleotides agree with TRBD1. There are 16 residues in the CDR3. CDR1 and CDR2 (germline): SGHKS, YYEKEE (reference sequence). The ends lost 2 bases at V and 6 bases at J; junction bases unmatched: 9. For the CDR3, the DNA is TGTGCCAGCAGCTTCCAGGACAGGGTTTATTCCGGGGAGCTGTTTTTT. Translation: CASSFQDRVYSGELFF.

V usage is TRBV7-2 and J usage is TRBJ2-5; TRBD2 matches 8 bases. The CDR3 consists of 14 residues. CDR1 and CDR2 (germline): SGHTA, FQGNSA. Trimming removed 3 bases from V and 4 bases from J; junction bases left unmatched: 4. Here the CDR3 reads CASSFRLALETQYF. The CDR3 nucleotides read TGTGCCAGCAGCTTCAGACTAGCGTTAGAGACCCAGTACTTC. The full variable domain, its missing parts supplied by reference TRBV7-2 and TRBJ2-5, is GAGVSQSPSNKVTEKGKDVELRCDPISGHTALYWYRQSLGQGLEFLIYFQGNSAPDKSGLPSDRFSAERTGGSVSTLTIQRTQQEDSAVYLCASSFRLALETQYFGPGTRLLVL.

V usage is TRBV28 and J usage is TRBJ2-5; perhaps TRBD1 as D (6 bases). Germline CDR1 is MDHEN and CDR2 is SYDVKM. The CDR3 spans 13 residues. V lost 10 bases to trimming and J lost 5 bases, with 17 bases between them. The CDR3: CATFNRVGETQYF. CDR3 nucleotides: TGTGCCACCTTCAACAGGGTCGGGGAGACCCAGTACTTC.

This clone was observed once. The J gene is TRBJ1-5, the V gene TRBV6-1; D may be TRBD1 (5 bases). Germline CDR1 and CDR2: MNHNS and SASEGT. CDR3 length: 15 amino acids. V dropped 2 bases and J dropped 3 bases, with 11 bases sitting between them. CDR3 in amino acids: CASSESRAYNQPQHF. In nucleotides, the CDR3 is TGTGCCAGCAGTGAATCCAGGGCTTACAATCAGCCCCAGCATTTT.

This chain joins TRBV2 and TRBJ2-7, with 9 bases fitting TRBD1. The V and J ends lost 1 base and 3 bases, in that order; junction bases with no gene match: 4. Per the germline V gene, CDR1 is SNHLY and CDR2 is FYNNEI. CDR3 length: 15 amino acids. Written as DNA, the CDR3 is TGTGCCAGCAGTGAAGAGGGACAGGGACTCTACGAGCAGTACTTC. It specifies CASSEEGQGLYEQYF.

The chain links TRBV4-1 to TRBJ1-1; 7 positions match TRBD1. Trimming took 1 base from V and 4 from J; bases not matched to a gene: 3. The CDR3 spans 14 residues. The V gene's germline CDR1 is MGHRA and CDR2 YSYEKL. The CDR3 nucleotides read TGCGCCAGCAGCCAAGTGTACAGGGGCACTGAAGCTTTCTTT. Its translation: CASSQVYRGTEAFF.

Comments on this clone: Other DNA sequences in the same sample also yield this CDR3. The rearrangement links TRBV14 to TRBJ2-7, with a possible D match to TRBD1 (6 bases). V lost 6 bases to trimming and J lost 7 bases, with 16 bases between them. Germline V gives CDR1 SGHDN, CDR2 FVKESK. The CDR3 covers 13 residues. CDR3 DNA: TGTGCCAGCAGTCCCCAAGGAACAGGGGAGCAGTACTTC. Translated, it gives CASSPQGTGEQYF.

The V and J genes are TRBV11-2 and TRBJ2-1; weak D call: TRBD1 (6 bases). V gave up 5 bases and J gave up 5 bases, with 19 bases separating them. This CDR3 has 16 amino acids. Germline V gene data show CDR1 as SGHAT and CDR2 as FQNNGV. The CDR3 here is CASSPGQFGGHNEQFF. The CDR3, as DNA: TGTGCCAGCAGCCCTGGACAGTTTGGTGGTCACAATGAGCAGTTCTTC.

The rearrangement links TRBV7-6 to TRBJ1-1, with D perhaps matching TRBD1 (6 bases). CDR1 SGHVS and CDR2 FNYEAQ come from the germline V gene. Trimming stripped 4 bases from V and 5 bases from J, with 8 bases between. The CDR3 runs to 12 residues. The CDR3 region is CASSSRGTEAFF. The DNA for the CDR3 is TGTGCCAGCAGCTCAAGGGGGACTGAAGCTTTCTTT.

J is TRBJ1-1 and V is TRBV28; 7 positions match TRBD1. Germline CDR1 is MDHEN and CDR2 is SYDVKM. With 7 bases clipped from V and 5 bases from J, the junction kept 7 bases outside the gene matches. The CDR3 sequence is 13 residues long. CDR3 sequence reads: CASTGQLGTEAFF. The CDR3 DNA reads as TGTGCCAGCACGGGACAGCTTGGGACTGAAGCTTTCTTT.